This TCR beta chain originates from a study of blood T cell repertoires in COVID-19. Across the whole study: The United States, Italy and Spain provided the acute and convalescent COVID-19 samples. In each case, the material was cDNA or gDNA derived from T cells, B-cell-depleted T cells, or PBMCs.

Source study methods: Amplification of reference gene primers provided the estimated nucleated cell counts. TCRdb's table, derived via immunoSEQ multiplex PCR, lists solely in-frame clones and lacks some. The DNA was the basis for D and trimming; V, J and clone size are from that table. The sample yields about 59,000 clones, roughly 80% seen once. The CDR3 runs to 14 residues. The germline CDR1 and CDR2 sequences are SGDLS and YYNGEE. V dropped 0 bases and J dropped 6 bases, with 10 bases sitting between them. This rearrangement joins TRBV9 to TRBJ2-1; no definite D call. The sample consisted of peripheral blood. The clonotype comes from a woman in her 70s with acute or convalescent COVID-19. In DNA, the CDR3 is TGTGCCAGCAGCGTAGAGTATAGAGGCAATGAGCAGTTCTTC. It is translated as CASSVEYRGNEQFF.